One T cell receptor beta chain is described in this entry. Its antigen is not known. This may be a read error, as it is one base from a much larger clone. TCRbeta libraries were built with three rounds of nested PCR, modified from ARM-PCR. TCRdb fed the multiplex PCR reads into MiXCR, producing one record per CDR3 protein. In the table there are some 200,000 distinct CDR3 sequences, approximately 74% of which are singletons. No cell sorting was done before RNA was extracted from the tissue. Between August and November 2014, newly diagnosed, chemotherapy-naive lung cancer patients underwent thoracic surgery in China. The data belong to a study of tumor and adjacent non-tumor tissue in lung cancer. Across the study: Patients were aged about 31 to 76, fewer than twelve men and roughly 5 women, stage I to III.

General study results and limits: Significantly higher TCR diversity was found in tumor than normal lung. Tumor repertoires had a smaller top 100 clone share than normal lung.

This TCR was sampled from a man aged 55 to 69 with non-small cell lung cancer. Sequenced: lung tumor tissue.

The CDR3 reads CASISERGLRTDTQYF. The CDR3 DNA is TGTGCCAGCATCTCCGAGCGGGGGCTTCGGACAGATACGCAGTATTTT. V is TRBV11-1 and J is TRBJ2-3; 8 nucleotides line up with TRBD2. The CDR3 spans 16 residues. V lost 7 bases to trimming and J lost 3 bases; unmatched junction nucleotides: 12. Germline CDR1 and CDR2: SGHAT and FQDESV (reference sequence).